This entry is about one T cell receptor beta chain. This sample was included in a study of blood T cell repertoires in COVID-19. Whole-study context: In each case, the material was cDNA or gDNA derived from T cells, B-cell-depleted T cells, or PBMCs.

Original analysis: Using reference gene primer amplification, nucleated cell counts were estimated. Some clones are missing from TCRdb's copy, which holds only in-frame ones; the method was immunoSEQ multiplex PCR. V, J and clone size derive from that table, while D and trimming were established from the DNA sequence. Counted here are about 59,000 clones, approximately 87% occurring once; the ten biggest clones make up around 6.9%. The CDR3 contains 16 residues. From germline, CDR1 is LGHDT and CDR2 YNNKEL (reference sequence). V dropped 2 bases and J dropped 6 bases, with 20 bases sitting between them.

This rearrangement joins TRBV3-1 (or the pseudogene TRBV3-2) to TRBJ2-7; D perhaps matches TRBD1 (5 bases). The sample was peripheral blood. This clonotype was obtained from a man aged 55 to 70 with active or convalescent COVID-19. The CDR3, as DNA: TGTGCCAGCAGCCAATTAGTACAGGTTTTTTTCAGCGAGCAGTACTTC. This gives the protein CASSQLVQVFFSEQYF.